The 22 T cell receptor beta chains presented below share a single source sample, sequenced in a study of T cell clonotyping in hematopoietic cell transplantation. The sample's time point: recipient sample about 28 days before transplant, after cytoreduction. The assay was immunoSEQ multiplex PCR, and TCRdb's table has in-frame clones only and misses some. This table has some 7,000 clones, about 91% appearing once. Sequenced material: peripheral blood mononuclear cells, taken before stem cell transplant. The receptors derive from a man aged 25 to 40 with acute myeloid leukemia. Some clones in this sample may be carry-over from other donors' samples.

Only a few counts were recorded for this clone. The J gene is TRBJ2-5, the V gene TRBV30, with D possibly matching TRBD2 (5 bases). The CDR3 is 14 residues long. V was shortened by 1 base and J by 1 base, with 10 bases between the two germline ends. The germline V gene has CDR1 GTSNPN and CDR2 SVGIG (reference sequence). The CDR3 loop reads CAWSDGVGQETQYF. CDR3 sequence (DNA): TGTGCCTGGAGTGACGGGGTTGGCCAAGAGACCCAGTACTTC.

Comment on this clone: At one boundary the junction diverges from the germline segment, which might be a read error. This chain uses TRBV5-1 with TRBJ1-1; D possibly corresponds to TRBD1 (5 bases). Germline CDR1 and CDR2: SGHRS and YFSETQ. This CDR3 has 13 residues. CDR3 DNA sequence: TGCGCCAGCAGCTTGATGACGGACACTGAAGCTTCCTTT. This gives the protein CASSLMTDTEASF.

The rearrangement joins TRBV7-3 to TRBJ1-2; D is undetermined. This CDR3 comprises 15 residues. The germline CDR1 and CDR2 sequences are SGHTA and FQGTGA. Trimming removed 3 bases at V and 0 bases at J, with 11 bases between. In nucleotides, the CDR3 is TGTGCCAGCAGCTTGTACAAGGGTACTAACTATGGCTACACCTTC. As protein: CASSLYKGTNYGYTF.

This chain uses TRBV29-1 with TRBJ1-2; D uncertain. Per germline, CDR1 SQVTM and CDR2 ANQGSEA. V lost 4 bases and J 4 bases, leaving 16 bases between the germline ends. The CDR3 has 14 residues. The CDR3 DNA reads TGCAGCGTTGGTGGGCAGGACGAAATCTATGGCTACACCTTC. Translated, it gives CSVGGQDEIYGYTF.

This clone was observed a few times. CDR3 DNA: TGTGCCAGCAGCTTGGTCGTAGGCAGGGAAGCTTTCTTT. It encodes CASSLVVGREAFF. The J gene is TRBJ1-1, the V gene TRBV5-6; D is unresolved. Germline loops: CDR1 SGHDT, CDR2 YYEEEE. This CDR3 is 13 amino acids long. The germline V and J ends were trimmed by 0 bases and 8 bases, with 11 bases remaining between them.

This clone was counted a few times. CDR3: CASSDADGFNEQFF. DNA of the CDR3: TGTGCCAGCAGTGACGCCGACGGATTTAATGAGCAGTTCTTC. The V and J genes are TRBV6-1 and TRBJ2-1; no clear D. With 3 bases removed from V and 7 bases from J, the gap between germline ends came to 13 bases. The germline gives CDR1 MNHNS, CDR2 SASEGT. This CDR3 contains 14 residues.

The chain couples TRBV9 to TRBJ2-3; the match to TRBD2 covers 11 bases. The V segment lost 3 bases and the J segment 0 bases; nucleotides outside the gene matches: 12. The germline V gene has CDR1 SGDLS and CDR2 YYNGEE. This CDR3 is 19 amino acids long. Written as DNA, the CDR3 is TGTGCCAGCAGCGAGAGGGCTGGGACTAGCGGAATTAGCACAGATACGCAGTATTTT. Its protein product is CASSERAGTSGISTDTQYF.

V usage is TRBV9 and J usage is TRBJ2-7; TRBD2 is a possible D gene (6 bases). Germline V gene sequence: CDR1 SGDLS, CDR2 YYNGEE. V was shortened by 4 bases and J by 1 base, with 15 bases between the two germline ends. This CDR3 is 15 amino acids long. CDR3 region: CASSLFPGASYEQYF. In nucleotides, the CDR3 is TGTGCCAGCAGCCTGTTCCCGGGAGCGTCCTACGAGCAGTACTTC. Combining the CDR3 with reference TRBV9 and TRBJ2-7 gives the whole variable domain DSGVTQTPKHLITATGQRVTLRCSPRSGDLSVYWYQQSLDQGLQFLIQYYNGEERAKGNILERFSAQQFPDLHSELNLSSLELGDSALYFCASSLFPGASYEQYFGPGTRLTVT.

The chain uses TRBV9 and TRBJ2-7, with 9 bases aligning to TRBD1. Trimming removed 4 bases from V and 1 base from J; junction bases left unmatched: 6. Germline-derived CDR1 and CDR2 are SGDLS and YYNGEE. The CDR3 extends over 15 amino acids. The CDR3, as DNA: TGTGCCAGCAGCTCCCACGGGACAGGGTCCTACGAGCAGTACTTC. It encodes CASSSHGTGSYEQYF. The whole variable domain, filled in from reference TRBV9 and TRBJ2-7, reads DSGVTQTPKHLITATGQRVTLRCSPRSGDLSVYWYQQSLDQGLQFLIQYYNGEERAKGNILERFSAQQFPDLHSELNLSSLELGDSALYFCASSSHGTGSYEQYFGPGTRLTVT.

This chain's CDR3 is CASTDRVQESPLHF. The CDR3 DNA reads TGTGCCAGCACCGACAGGGTCCAGGAGTCACCCCTCCACTTT. The rearrangement uses TRBV6-6 and TRBJ1-6, with 7 bases matching TRBD1. This CDR3 has 14 amino acids. The germline CDR1 and CDR2 sequences are MNHNY and SVGAGI (reference sequence). V trimming: 7 bases; J trimming: 10 bases; junction bases outside the gene matches: 10.

DNA for the CDR3: TGTGCCAGCAGCTTAGCAGCTAGAGGGGGCCGGCGGTACTTC. Its protein is CASSLAARGGRRYF. The gene calls are TRBV7-8 and TRBJ2-7; 7 bases fit TRBD1. The germline V gene has CDR1 SGHVS and CDR2 FQNEAQ. V dropped 0 bases and J dropped 12; count of bases not matched to a gene: 11. This CDR3 spans 14 amino acids.

The chain employs TRBV9 and TRBJ2-7; tentatively, D is TRBD2 (6 bases). CDR1 and CDR2 (germline): SGDLS, YYNGEE. The length of the CDR3 is 13 residues. V was pared by 0 bases and J by 6 bases, with 10 bases between. The CDR3 is CASSVVSGSEQYF. Here the CDR3 DNA reads TGTGCCAGCAGCGTAGTGTCCGGGAGCGAGCAGTACTTC. Full variable domain (missing parts from reference TRBV9 and TRBJ2-7): DSGVTQTPKHLITATGQRVTLRCSPRSGDLSVYWYQQSLDQGLQFLIQYYNGEERAKGNILERFSAQQFPDLHSELNLSSLELGDSALYFCASSVVSGSEQYFGPGTRLTVT.

This clone came up once. J is TRBJ1-2 and V is TRBV6-5; tentative D call: TRBD1 (5 bases). CDR3 length: 14 residues. Germline V CDR1 and CDR2: MNHEY, SVGAGI. V gave up 5 bases and J gave up 0 bases, with 10 bases separating them. The CDR3 bases are TGTGCCAGCAGTCCTCGGGGGGCTAACTATGGCTACACCTTC. The encoded protein is CASSPRGANYGYTF.

Turning to this clone: Mismatch with germline at one junction end may stem from a read error. The chain links TRBV28 to TRBJ2-2; the match to TRBD2 covers 7 bases. Germline V gives CDR1 MDHEN, CDR2 SYDVKM. The CDR3 extends over 17 amino acids. CDR3 sequence: CASSLSLRLASGGELSF. CDR3 coding DNA: TGTGCCAGCAGTTTAAGTCTGAGACTAGCTTCGGGCGGGGAGCTGTCTTTT.

The CDR3 nucleotides read TGTGCCAGCAGCCCCGGAAGGGGGCTACAAGAGACCCAGTACTTC. Encoded protein: CASSPGRGLQETQYF. V usage is TRBV7-3 and J usage is TRBJ2-5, with TRBD1 matching 7 bases. The CDR3 consists of 15 residues. CDR1 and CDR2 (germline): SGHTA, FQGTGA. The trim removed 5 bases at V and 2 bases at J, leaving 8 bases unmatched.

The chain links TRBV5-1 to TRBJ2-7; TRBD2 might be the D (5 bases). CDR1 and CDR2 from the germline V gene are SGHRS and YFSETQ. The CDR3 contains 13 residues. V was pared by 5 bases and J by 5 bases, with 14 bases between. CDR3 sequence: CASSRGNWNEQYF. The DNA of the CDR3 is TGCGCCAGCAGTCGGGGAAATTGGAACGAGCAGTACTTC. Full variable domain (outside the CDR3, taken from reference TRBV5-1 and TRBJ2-7): KAGVTQTPRYLIKTRGQQVTLSCSPISGHRSVSWYQQTPGQGLQFLFEYFSETQRNKGNFPGRFSGRQFSNSRSEMNVSTLELGDSALYLCASSRGNWNEQYFGPGTRLTVT.

The chain carries TRBV6-1 and TRBJ2-3; D is uncertain. V was shortened by 10 bases and J by 0 bases, with 14 bases between the two germline ends. The germline CDR1 and CDR2 sequences are MNHNS and SASEGT. The CDR3 sequence is 14 residues long. CDR3 residues: CATQREFSTDTQYF. The CDR3 nucleotides read TGTGCCACCCAAAGAGAGTTTAGCACAGATACGCAGTATTTT.

V usage is TRBV30 and J usage is TRBJ2-3; tentatively, D is TRBD2 (6 bases). CDR1 GTSNPN and CDR2 SVGIG come from the germline V gene (reference sequence). V was pared by 5 bases and J by 2 bases, with 14 bases between. The CDR3 sequence is 14 residues long. For the CDR3, the DNA is TGTGCCTGGTCAGCAGGGACTGTCACAGATACGCAGTATTTT. It yields the protein CAWSAGTVTDTQYF. The full variable domain, in which reference TRBV30 and TRBJ2-3 provide the parts outside the CDR3, is SQTIHQWPATLVQPVGSPLSLECTVEGTSNPNLYWYRQAAGRGLQLLFYSVGIGQISSEVPQNLSASRPQDRQFILSSKKLLLSDSGFYLCAWSAGTVTDTQYFGPGTRLTVL.

This chain joins TRBV7-2 and TRBJ2-3; D remains unclear. The CDR3 consists of 18 residues. Germline CDR1 reads SGHTA; CDR2 reads FQGNSA. The V gene lost 1 base and the J gene lost 5 bases, with 22 bases spanning the gap. The CDR3 region is CASSLEVPRQAWGDTQYF. The CDR3 bases are TGTGCCAGCAGCTTAGAGGTCCCCCGACAAGCCTGGGGAGATACGCAGTATTTT.

The rearrangement joins TRBV6-1 to TRBJ2-7, with TRBD1 identical over 8 bases. This CDR3 comprises 14 residues. The V gene end was trimmed by 5 bases and the J gene end by 0 bases; junction bases not matched to a gene: 3. Germline CDR1 is MNHNS and CDR2 is SASEGT. The CDR3 here is CASSRDRTSYEQYF. Here the CDR3 DNA reads TGTGCCAGCAGTCGGGACAGGACCTCCTACGAGCAGTACTTC.

The chain links TRBV5-6 to TRBJ1-1; D perhaps matches TRBD1 (5 bases). The germline V gene has CDR1 SGHDT and CDR2 YYEEEE. The CDR3 sequence is 15 residues long. Trimming left V 3 bases short and J 5 bases short, with 17 bases between. This CDR3 is CASSWAISGGTEAFF. The DNA for the CDR3 is TGTGCCAGCAGCTGGGCGATTTCCGGGGGGACTGAAGCTTTCTTT.

The J gene is TRBJ1-1, the V gene TRBV6-6, with 9 bases identical to TRBD1. This CDR3 spans 15 amino acids. Germline CDR1 MNHNY, CDR2 SVGAGI (reference sequence). With V trimmed by 0 bases and J by 6 bases, 5 bases remained unmatched. The CDR3 DNA is TGTGCCAGCAGTTACTCCGGGACAGGGAGCGCTGAAGCTTTCTTT. Its protein product is CASSYSGTGSAEAFF.